This T cell receptor beta chain came from a study of molecular identifiers for immune sequencing clone quantification. Per the germline V gene, CDR1 is SEHNR and CDR2 is FQNEAQ (reference sequence). This CDR3 region has 16 residues. V shed 5 bases and J 4 bases; nucleotides not matched to a gene: 11. This clonotype occurred a few times. Its antigen is undetermined. Preparation of the bulk TCR libraries relied on previously described methods and listed TCR primers. TCRdb re-called the PCR reads with MiXCR, one entry per CDR3 protein. The sample holds around 470,000 distinct CDR3 sequences, about a quarter seen once. General study points: Clones carrying above 20 RNA copies accounted for over 97% of effector molecules, under 1% in naive cells. Even with some 960,000 naive cells present, spiked Jurkat TCR RNA from one cell was reportedly detectable.

Naive CD8 T cell sorting was performed on the CD8+CD4-CCR7+CD45RA+ phenotype. V usage is TRBV7-9 and J usage is TRBJ2-7; 10 bases line up with TRBD1. Sequenced input: naive CD8+ T cells from blood, with Jurkat cell RNA spiked in. Subset: FACS-sorted CD8+CD4-CCR7+CD45RA+ naive T cells. The TCR originated in a human donor in good health. Some libraries in this study had Jurkat cell RNA spiked in. CDR3: CASSPIGTGVQYEQYF. CDR3 in DNA: TGTGCCAGCAGCCCAATCGGGACAGGGGTACAGTACGAGCAGTACTTC.